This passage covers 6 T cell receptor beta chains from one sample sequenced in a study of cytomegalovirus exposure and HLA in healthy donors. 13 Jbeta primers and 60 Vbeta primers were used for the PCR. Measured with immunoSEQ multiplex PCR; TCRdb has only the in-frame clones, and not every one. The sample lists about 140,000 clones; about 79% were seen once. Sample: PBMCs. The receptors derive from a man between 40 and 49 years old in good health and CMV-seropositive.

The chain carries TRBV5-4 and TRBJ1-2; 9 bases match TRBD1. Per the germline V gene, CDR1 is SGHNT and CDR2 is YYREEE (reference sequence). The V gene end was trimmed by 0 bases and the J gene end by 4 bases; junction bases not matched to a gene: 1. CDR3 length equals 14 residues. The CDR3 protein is CASSLGTGVYGYTF. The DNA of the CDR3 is TGTGCCAGCAGCTTGGGGACAGGGGTCTATGGCTACACCTTC.

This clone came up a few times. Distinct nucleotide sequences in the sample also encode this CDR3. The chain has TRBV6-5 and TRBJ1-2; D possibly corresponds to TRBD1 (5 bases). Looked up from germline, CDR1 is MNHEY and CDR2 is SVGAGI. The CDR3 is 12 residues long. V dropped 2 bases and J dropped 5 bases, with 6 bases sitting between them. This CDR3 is CASSYGGYGYTF. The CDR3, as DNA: TGTGCCAGCAGTTACGGGGGGTATGGCTACACCTTC.

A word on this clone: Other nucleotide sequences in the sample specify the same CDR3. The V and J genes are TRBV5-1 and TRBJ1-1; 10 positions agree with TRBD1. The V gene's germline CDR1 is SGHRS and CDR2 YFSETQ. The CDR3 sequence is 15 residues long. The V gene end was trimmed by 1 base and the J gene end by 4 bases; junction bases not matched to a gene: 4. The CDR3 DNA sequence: TGCGCCAGCAGCTTGTTAGGACAGGGGGGCACTGAAGCTTTCTTT. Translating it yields CASSLLGQGGTEAFF.

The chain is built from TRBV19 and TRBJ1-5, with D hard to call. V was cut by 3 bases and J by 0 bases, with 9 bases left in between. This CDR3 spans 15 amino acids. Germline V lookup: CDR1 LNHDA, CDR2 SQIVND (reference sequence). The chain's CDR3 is CASSMTHYSNQPQHF. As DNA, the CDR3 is TGTGCCAGTAGTATGACACATTATAGCAATCAGCCCCAGCATTTT.

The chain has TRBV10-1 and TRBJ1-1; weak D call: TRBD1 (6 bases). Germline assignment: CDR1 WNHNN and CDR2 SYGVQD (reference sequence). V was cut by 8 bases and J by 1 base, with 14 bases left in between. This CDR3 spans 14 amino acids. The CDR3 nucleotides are TGCGCCAGCTCCGGACAGCTGGGGAACACTGAAGCTTTCTTT. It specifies CASSGQLGNTEAFF.

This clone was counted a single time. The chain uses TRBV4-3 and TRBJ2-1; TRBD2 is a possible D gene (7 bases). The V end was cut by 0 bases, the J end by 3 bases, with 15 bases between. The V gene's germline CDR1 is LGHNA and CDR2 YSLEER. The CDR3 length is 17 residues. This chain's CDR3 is CASSQDLIGGLYNEQFF. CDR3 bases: TGCGCCAGCAGCCAAGATCTGATCGGGGGGCTCTACAATGAGCAGTTCTTC.